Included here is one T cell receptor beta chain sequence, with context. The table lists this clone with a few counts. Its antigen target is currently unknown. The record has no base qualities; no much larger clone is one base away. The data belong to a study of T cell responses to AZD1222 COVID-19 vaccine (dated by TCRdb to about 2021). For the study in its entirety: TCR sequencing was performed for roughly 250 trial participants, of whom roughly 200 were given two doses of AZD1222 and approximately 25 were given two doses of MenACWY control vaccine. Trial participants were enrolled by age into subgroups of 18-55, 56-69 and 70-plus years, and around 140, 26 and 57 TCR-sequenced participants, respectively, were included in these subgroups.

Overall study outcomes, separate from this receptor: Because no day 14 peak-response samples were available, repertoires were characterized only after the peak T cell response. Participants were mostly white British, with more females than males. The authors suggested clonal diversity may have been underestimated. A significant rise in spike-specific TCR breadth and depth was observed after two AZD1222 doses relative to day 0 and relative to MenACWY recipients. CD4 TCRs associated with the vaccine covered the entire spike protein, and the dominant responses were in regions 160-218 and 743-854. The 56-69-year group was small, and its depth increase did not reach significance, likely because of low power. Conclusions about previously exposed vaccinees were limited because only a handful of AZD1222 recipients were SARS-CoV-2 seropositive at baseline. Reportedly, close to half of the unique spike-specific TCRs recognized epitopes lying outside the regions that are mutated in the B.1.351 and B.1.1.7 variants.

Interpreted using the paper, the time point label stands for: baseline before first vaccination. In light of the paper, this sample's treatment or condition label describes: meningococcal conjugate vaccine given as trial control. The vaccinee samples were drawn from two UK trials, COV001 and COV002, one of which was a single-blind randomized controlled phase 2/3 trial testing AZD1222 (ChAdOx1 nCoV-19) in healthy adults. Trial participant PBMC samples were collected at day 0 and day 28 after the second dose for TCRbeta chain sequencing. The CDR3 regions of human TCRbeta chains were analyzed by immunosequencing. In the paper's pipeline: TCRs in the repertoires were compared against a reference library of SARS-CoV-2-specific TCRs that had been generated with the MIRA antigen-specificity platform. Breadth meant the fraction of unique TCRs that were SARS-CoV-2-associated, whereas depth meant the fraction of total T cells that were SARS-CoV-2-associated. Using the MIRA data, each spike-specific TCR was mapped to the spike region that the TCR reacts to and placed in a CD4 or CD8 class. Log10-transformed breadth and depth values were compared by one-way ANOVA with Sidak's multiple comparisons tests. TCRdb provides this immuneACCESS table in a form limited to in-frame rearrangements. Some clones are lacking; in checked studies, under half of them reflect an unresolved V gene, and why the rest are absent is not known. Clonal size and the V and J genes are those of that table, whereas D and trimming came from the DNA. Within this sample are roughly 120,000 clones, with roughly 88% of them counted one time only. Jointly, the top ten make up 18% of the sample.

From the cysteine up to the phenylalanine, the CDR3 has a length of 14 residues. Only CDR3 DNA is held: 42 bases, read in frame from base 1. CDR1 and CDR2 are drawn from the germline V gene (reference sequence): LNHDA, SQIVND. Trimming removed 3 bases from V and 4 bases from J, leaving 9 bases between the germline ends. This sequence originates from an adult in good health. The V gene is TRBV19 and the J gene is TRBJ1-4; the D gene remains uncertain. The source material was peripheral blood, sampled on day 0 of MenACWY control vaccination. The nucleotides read TGTGCCAGTAGTATCGTGGATCTTAATGAAAAACTGTTTTTT. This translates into CASSIVDLNEKLFF.